This TCR beta chain was profiled in a study of T cells in Graves' hyperthyroidism and ophthalmopathy. Uncontrolled infection, other autoimmune disease, pregnancy or lactation led to exclusion. Concerning this clonotype: As yet, its antigen is unknown.

This CDR3 region has 18 residues. V shed 5 bases and J 0 bases; nucleotides not matched to a gene: 10. Germline loops: CDR1 SGHAT, CDR2 FQNNGV. From RNA transcripts, TCR beta CDR3 regions were amplified. In the first-round RT-PCR of the TCR CDR3, the HTBI primer set was used. Using its own MiXCR run on the multiplex PCR reads, TCRdb lists one record per CDR3 protein. The sample shows fewer than 650,000 distinct CDR3 sequences, around 15% of them seen only once. The study's findings and limits: Patients with ophthalmopathy were separated from those with stable hyperthyroidism by a 13 V-J model. The model's output predicted ophthalmopathy at a median of about 5.9 months prior to onset. Blood also contained most expanded thyroid clonotypes above 0.001.

The sample taken for sequencing was blood. The rearrangement joins TRBV11-2 to TRBJ2-6; 7 bases are shared with TRBD1. The clonotype was recovered from a woman between 40 and 55 years old with Graves' ophthalmopathy. CDR3 nucleotide sequence: TGTGCCAGCAGCCCCCATGGACAGGTGAACTCTGGGGCCAACGTCCTGACTTTC. Amino acid sequence: CASSPHGQVNSGANVLTF.